This T cell receptor (beta chain) was obtained from a study of blood T cell repertoires in COVID-19. Generated by immunoSEQ multiplex PCR, the TCRdb table keeps only in-frame clones and is missing some. The data hold approximately 50,000 clones, with approximately 89% observed a single time. This sequence originates from a human donor in a cohort sampled during active COVID-19. The sample consisted of peripheral blood.

CDR3 sequence reads: CASSTVGGTQYF. Written as DNA, the CDR3 is TGTGCCAGCAGTACAGTAGGGGGTACGCAGTATTTT. The chain has TRBV6-4 and TRBJ2-3; possibly TRBD1 for D (6 bases). CDR3 length equals 12 residues. Trimming shortened V by 5 bases and J by 8 bases, and 11 bases separated the two germline ends. The V gene's germline CDR1 is MRHNA and CDR2 SNTAGT.